This TCR beta chain was documented in a study of cytomegalovirus exposure and HLA in healthy donors. General observations from the study: It emerged from a later analysis that several of the most significant clusters appeared to be linked to common viral pathogens.

The CDR3 contains 13 residues. Trimming stripped 3 bases from V and 5 bases from J, with 7 bases between. Germline CDR1 is MRHNA and CDR2 is SNTAGT. Note on this clone: Its antigen is undetermined.

PCR amplification relied on 60 Vbeta primers (plus 13 Jbeta primers). Assay used: immunoSEQ multiplex PCR; TCRdb lists only in-frame clones, some missing. In the table there are more than 25,000 clones, under 70% of which are singletons. V gene TRBV6-4 combines with J gene TRBJ2-2, with a weak D call TRBD1 (6 bases). Sequencing was done on a sample of PBMCs. The sequence was collected from a woman in her fifties or sixties in good health and CMV-seronegative. The chain's CDR3 is CASSEGGTGELFF. In DNA form, the CDR3 reads TGTGCCAGCAGTGAAGGGGGTACCGGGGAGCTGTTTTTT.